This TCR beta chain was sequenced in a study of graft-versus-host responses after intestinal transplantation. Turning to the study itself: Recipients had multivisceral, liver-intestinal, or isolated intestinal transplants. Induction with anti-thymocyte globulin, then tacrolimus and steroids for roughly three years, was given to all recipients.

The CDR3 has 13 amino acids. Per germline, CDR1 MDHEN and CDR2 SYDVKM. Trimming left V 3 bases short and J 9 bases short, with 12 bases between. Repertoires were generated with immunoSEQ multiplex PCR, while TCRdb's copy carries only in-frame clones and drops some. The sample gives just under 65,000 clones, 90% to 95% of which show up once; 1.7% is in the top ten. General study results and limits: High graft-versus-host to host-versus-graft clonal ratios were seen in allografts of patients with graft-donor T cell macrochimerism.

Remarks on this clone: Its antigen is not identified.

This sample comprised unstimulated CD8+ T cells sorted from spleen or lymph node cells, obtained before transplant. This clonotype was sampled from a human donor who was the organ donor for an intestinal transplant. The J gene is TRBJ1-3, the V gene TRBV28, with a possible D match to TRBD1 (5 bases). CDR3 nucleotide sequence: TGTGCCAGCAGTTTCGGCGAGACAGCCACCATATATTTT. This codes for CASSFGETATIYF.